This T cell receptor (beta chain) is from a study of molecular identifiers for immune sequencing clone quantification. Previously reported methods and listed TCR primers produced the bulk TCR libraries. A single record per CDR3 protein comes from TCRdb applying MiXCR to the PCR reads. This sample carries fewer than 350,000 distinct CDR3 sequences, roughly 24% of them seen once, and the ten largest clones take roughly 0.7%. CDR3 length: 17 residues. Sorted inputs of roughly 18,000 to 1,100,000 cells, with 10%, 30% or 50% RNA, yielded naive CD8 libraries. This TCR was sampled from a human donor in good health. Some libraries in this study had Jurkat cell RNA spiked in. The rearrangement joins TRBV21-1 to TRBJ1-1; TRBD1 is the table's D call, not checked against the DNA. TRBV21-1 is an annotated pseudogene. The source material was naive CD8+ T cells from blood, with Jurkat cell RNA spiked in. This sample's subset: FACS-sorted CD8+CD4-CCR7+CD45RA+ naive T cells. CDR3: CASSLLRGAYTNTEAFF. CDR3 nucleotides: TGTGCCAGCAGCCTACTAAGGGGGGCCTATACGAACACTGAAGCTTTCTTT.